The 2 T cell receptor beta chains below come from one sample, sequenced in a study of T cell responses to AZD1222 COVID-19 vaccine. Sequenced by immunoSEQ multiplex PCR; TCRdb stores in-frame clones only, minus some. In the table there are over 110,000 clones, approximately 94% of which are singletons. Sequenced here: peripheral blood, sampled on day 0 of AZD1222 vaccination. Every receptor here comes from an adult in good health.

The chain combines TRBV7-2 with TRBJ1-1, with D possibly being TRBD1 (5 bases). Looked up from germline, CDR1 is SGHTA and CDR2 is FQGNSA. V lost 3 bases and J 5 bases, leaving 10 bases between the germline ends. The length of the CDR3 is 13 residues. The CDR3 nucleotides read TGTGCCAGCAGCTTCGGGGGTTGGACTGAAGCTTTCTTT. Its protein product is CASSFGGWTEAFF.

This sequence joins TRBV7-2 and TRBJ1-2; 11 nucleotides agree with TRBD1. This CDR3 has 13 amino acids. V shed 5 bases and J 7 bases; nucleotides not matched to a gene: 3. The germline CDR1 and CDR2 sequences are SGHTA and FQGNSA. The CDR3 is CASSRTGGLGYTF. The CDR3 nucleotides are TGTGCCAGCAGCCGGACAGGGGGCCTTGGCTACACCTTC.